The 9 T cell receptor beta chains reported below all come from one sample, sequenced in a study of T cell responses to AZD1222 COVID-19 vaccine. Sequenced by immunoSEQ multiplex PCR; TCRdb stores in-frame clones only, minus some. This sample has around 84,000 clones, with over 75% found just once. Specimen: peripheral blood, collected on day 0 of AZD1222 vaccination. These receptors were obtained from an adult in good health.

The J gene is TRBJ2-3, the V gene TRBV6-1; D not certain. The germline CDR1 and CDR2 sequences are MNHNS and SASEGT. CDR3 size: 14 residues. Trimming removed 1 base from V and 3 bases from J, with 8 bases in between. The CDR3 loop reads CASSEGKETDTQYF. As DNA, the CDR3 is TGTGCCAGCAGTGAAGGAAAAGAAACAGATACGCAGTATTTT.

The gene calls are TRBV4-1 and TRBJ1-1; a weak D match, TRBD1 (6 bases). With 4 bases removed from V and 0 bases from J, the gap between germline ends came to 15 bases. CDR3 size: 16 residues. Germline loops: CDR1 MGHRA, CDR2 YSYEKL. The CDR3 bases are TGCGCCAGCAGCCCCGACCCCCAGGGGATGAACACTGAAGCTTTCTTT. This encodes CASSPDPQGMNTEAFF.

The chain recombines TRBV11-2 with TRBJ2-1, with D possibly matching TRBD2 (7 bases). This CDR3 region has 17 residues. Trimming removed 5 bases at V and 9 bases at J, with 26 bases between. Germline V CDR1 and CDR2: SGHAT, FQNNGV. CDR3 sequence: CASSAREGGSRGAEQFF. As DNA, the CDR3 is TGTGCCAGCAGCGCTAGAGAGGGGGGGAGCCGTGGCGCTGAGCAGTTCTTC.

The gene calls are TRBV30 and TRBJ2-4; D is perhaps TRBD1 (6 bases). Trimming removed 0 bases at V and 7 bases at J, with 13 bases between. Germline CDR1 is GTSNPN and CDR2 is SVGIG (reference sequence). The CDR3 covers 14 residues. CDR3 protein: CAWSVPADSNIQYF. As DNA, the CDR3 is TGTGCCTGGAGTGTACCCGCGGACAGTAACATTCAGTACTTC.

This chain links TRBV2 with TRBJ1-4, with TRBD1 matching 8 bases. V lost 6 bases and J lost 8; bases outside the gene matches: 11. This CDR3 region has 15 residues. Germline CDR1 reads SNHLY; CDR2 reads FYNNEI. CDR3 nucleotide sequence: TGTGCCAGCAGGGACGGACAGGGAGGTTGGGAAAAACTGTTTTTT. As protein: CASRDGQGGWEKLFF.

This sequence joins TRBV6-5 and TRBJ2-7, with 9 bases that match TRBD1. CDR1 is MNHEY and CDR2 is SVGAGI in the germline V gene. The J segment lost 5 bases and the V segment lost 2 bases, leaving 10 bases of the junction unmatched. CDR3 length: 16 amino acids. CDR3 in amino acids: CASSYRGQGIKDEQYF. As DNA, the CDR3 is TGTGCCAGCAGTTACCGGGGACAGGGAATAAAGGACGAGCAGTACTTC.

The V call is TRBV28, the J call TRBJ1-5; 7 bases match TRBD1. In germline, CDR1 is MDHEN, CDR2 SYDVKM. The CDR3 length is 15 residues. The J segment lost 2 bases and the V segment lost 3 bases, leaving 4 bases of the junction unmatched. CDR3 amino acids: CASSFDREGNQPQHF. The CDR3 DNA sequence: TGTGCCAGCAGTTTCGACAGGGAAGGCAATCAGCCCCAGCATTTT.

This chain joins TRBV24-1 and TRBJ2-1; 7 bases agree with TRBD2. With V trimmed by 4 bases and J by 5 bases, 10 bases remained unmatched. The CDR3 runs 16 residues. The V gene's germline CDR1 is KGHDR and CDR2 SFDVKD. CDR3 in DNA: TGTGCCACCAGTGACCACGCCGGGACTATAAACAATGAGCAGTTCTTC. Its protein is CATSDHAGTINNEQFF.

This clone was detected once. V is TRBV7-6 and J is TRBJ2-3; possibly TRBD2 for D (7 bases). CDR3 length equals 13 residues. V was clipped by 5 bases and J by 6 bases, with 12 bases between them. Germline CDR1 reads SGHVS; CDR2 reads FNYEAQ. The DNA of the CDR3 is TGTGCCAGCAGCCCCCCGGGGGGCGATACGCAGTATTTT. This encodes CASSPPGGDTQYF.